A single sample is the source of the 11 T cell receptor beta chains below, sequenced in a study of blood T cell repertoires in COVID-19. Profiled with immunoSEQ multiplex PCR; TCRdb holds only in-frame clones, not every one. The sample includes 110,000 to 150,000 clones, around 75% of them seen just once. The material sequenced was peripheral blood. The receptor set was obtained from a woman in her 70s with COVID-19, enrolled during active disease.

V gene TRBV3-1 (or the pseudogene TRBV3-2) combines with J gene TRBJ1-2; 9 bases match TRBD1. The CDR3 runs 14 residues. Trimming cost V 1 base and J 10 bases; bases outside gene matches: 7. Germline CDR1 is LGHDT and CDR2 is YNNKEL (reference sequence). The CDR3 loop is CASSQVRQGGLYTF. The CDR3 nucleotides are TGTGCCAGCAGCCAAGTTCGACAGGGGGGCCTCTACACCTTC.

This rearrangement joins TRBV5-5 to TRBJ1-5; 11 bases line up with TRBD1. V lost 4 bases to trimming and J lost 6 bases; unmatched junction nucleotides: 6. CDR3 length: 15 amino acids. Looked up from germline, CDR1 is SGHKS and CDR2 is YYEKEE (reference sequence). CDR3: CASSRTGGASQPQHF. CDR3 DNA sequence: TGTGCCAGCAGCCGGACAGGGGGCGCGAGTCAGCCCCAGCATTTT.

This chain links TRBV28 with TRBJ1-4; D is ambiguous. The germline CDR1 and CDR2 sequences are MDHEN and SYDVKM. V was shortened by 5 bases and J by 8 bases, with 9 bases between the two germline ends. This CDR3 spans 12 amino acids. Written as DNA, the CDR3 is TGTGCCAGCAGTACCGACGGGGAAAAACTGTTTTTT. The encoded protein is CASSTDGEKLFF.

The gene calls are TRBV5-4 and TRBJ2-5; D might be TRBD1 (6 bases). V lost 4 bases and J 2 bases, leaving 9 bases between the germline ends. In germline, CDR1 is SGHNT, CDR2 YYREEE (reference sequence). CDR3 size: 13 residues. CDR3 residues: CASSPDRQETQYF. The CDR3, as DNA: TGTGCCAGCAGCCCGGACAGACAAGAGACCCAGTACTTC.

The DNA for the CDR3 is TGTGCCAGCATGGCGGGGACCGGCAATCAGCCCCAGCATTTT. It is translated as CASMAGTGNQPQHF. J is TRBJ1-5 and V is TRBV27, with TRBD1 as a possible D gene (5 bases). CDR1 is MNHEY and CDR2 is SMNVEV in the germline V gene (reference sequence). Deletions cut 7 bases from V and 2 bases from J, with 12 bases between. This CDR3 is built from 14 residues.

V is TRBV20-1 and J is TRBJ1-1; tentative D call: TRBD1 (5 bases). CDR3 length equals 13 residues. The V gene lost 6 bases and the J gene lost 5 bases, with 16 bases spanning the gap. Germline V gene lookup returns CDR1 DFQATT and CDR2 SNEGSKA (reference sequence). CDR3 residues: CSASSQGGTEAFF. For the CDR3, the DNA is TGCAGTGCCAGTTCCCAGGGTGGGACTGAAGCTTTCTTT.

This chain uses TRBV6-5 with TRBJ1-1; D uncertain. Germline V gives CDR1 MNHEY, CDR2 SVGAGI. V lost 7 bases to trimming and J lost 1 base, with 13 bases between them. The CDR3 totals 14 residues. CDR3 DNA sequence: TGTGCCAGCACCAAACAAATCGCGAACACTGAAGCTTTCTTT. Translated: CASTKQIANTEAFF.

The chain carries TRBV7-9 and TRBJ1-1; no clear D gene. Between the trimmed V and J ends, which lost 1 base and 0 bases, there was a span of 6 bases. This CDR3 is built from 14 residues. Germline CDR1 is SEHNR and CDR2 is FQNEAQ (reference sequence). The CDR3 sequence is CASSLVAMNTEAFF. In DNA, the CDR3 is TGTGCCAGCAGCTTAGTAGCGATGAACACTGAAGCTTTCTTT.

The V call is TRBV6-2 or TRBV6-3, the J call TRBJ1-2, with D possibly matching TRBD1 (6 bases). Deletions cut 5 bases from V and 4 bases from J, with 17 bases between. This CDR3 is built from 15 residues. CDR1 MNHEY and CDR2 SVGEGT come from the germline V gene. The CDR3 reads CASSKEGGEGYGYTF. DNA for the CDR3: TGTGCCAGCAGTAAAGAGGGGGGGGAGGGCTATGGCTACACCTTC.

This clone was observed a single time. The chain links TRBV28 to TRBJ1-5, with TRBD1 as a possible D gene (5 bases). V lost 4 bases, J lost 3 bases, and 16 bases lay in between. The CDR3 runs 16 residues. CDR1 is MDHEN and CDR2 is SYDVKM in the germline V gene. DNA for the CDR3: TGTGCCAGCAGTTCCCTCTCGACAGACTTCAATCAGCCCCAGCATTTT. Protein product: CASSSLSTDFNQPQHF.

The chain carries TRBV7-9 and TRBJ2-3, with TRBD2 matching over 13 bases. CDR3 length: 17 amino acids. The junction had 9 bases not matched to a gene; V was cut back by 5 bases and J by 4 bases. From germline, CDR1 is SEHNR and CDR2 FQNEAQ (reference sequence). CDR3 protein: CASSQGLAGAFADTQYF. CDR3 DNA: TGTGCCAGCAGCCAAGGACTAGCGGGAGCTTTCGCAGATACGCAGTATTTT. The variable domain in full, with the rest retrieved from reference TRBV7-9 and TRBJ2-3, is DTGVSQNPRHKITKRGQNVTFRCDPISEHNRLYWYRQTLGQGPEFLTYFQNEAQLEKSRLLSDRFSAERPKGSFSTLEIQRTEQGDSAMYLCASSQGLAGAFADTQYFGPGTRLTVL.